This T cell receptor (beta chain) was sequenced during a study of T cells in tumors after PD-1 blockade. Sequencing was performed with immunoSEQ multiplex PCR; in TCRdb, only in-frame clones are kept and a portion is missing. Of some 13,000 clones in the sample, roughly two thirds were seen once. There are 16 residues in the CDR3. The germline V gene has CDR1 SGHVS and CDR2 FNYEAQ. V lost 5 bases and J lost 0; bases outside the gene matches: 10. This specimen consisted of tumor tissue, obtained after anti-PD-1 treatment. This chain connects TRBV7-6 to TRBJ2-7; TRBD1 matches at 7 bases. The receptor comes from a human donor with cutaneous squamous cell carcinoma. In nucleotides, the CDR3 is TGTGCCAGCAGCCAATTCCGGGACAGTTACTCCTACGAGCAGTACTTC. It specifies CASSQFRDSYSYEQYF. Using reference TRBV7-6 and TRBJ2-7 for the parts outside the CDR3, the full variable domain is GAGVSQSPRYKVTKRGQDVALRCDPISGHVSLYWYRQALGQGPEFLTYFNYEAQQDKSGLPNDRFSAERPEGSISTLTIQRTEQRDSAMYRCASSQFRDSYSYEQYFGPGTRLTVT.